These T cell receptor beta chains were read from a single sample in a study of identical twins. A single record per CDR3 protein comes from TCRdb applying MiXCR to the 5' RACE reads. The sample lists some 500,000 distinct CDR3 sequences; 13% to 15% were seen once. These data also formed part of another study, on yellow fever vaccine responses in identical twins.

The sequenced material came from CD4+ T cells sorted from blood. The origin of the receptors is a woman in her late teens or twenties in good health. Each CDR3 is given with its conserved first and last residue. A D gene is named only where the DNA matches it firmly. Some rows have no size entry. The others give once, few or many, or a class for an expanded clone.

v_gene: TRBV6-5; j_gene: TRBJ2-5; d_gene: .; abundance: .; len: 11; CDR3nt: TGTGCCAGCAGAGCTCTGGAGACCCAGTACTTC; CDR3aa: CASRALETQYF
v_gene: TRBV27; j_gene: TRBJ2-3; d_gene: .; abundance: few; len: 16; CDR3nt: TGTGCCAGCAGTGATCCGGCCCGAGATCCCACAGATACGCAGTATTTT; CDR3aa: CASSDPARDPTDTQYF
v_gene: TRBV29-1; j_gene: TRBJ2-3; d_gene: .; abundance: few; len: 14; CDR3nt: TGCAGCGTTGGGGCAGAAGGTAGCACAGATACGCAGTATTTT; CDR3aa: CSVGAEGSTDTQYF
v_gene: TRBV6-1; j_gene: TRBJ2-3; d_gene: .; abundance: few; len: 15; CDR3nt: TGTGCCAGCAGTGAAGGGACCGTCGGCTCAGATACGCAGTATTTT; CDR3aa: CASSEGTVGSDTQYF
v_gene: TRBV11-3; j_gene: TRBJ2-1; d_gene: TRBD2; abundance: .; len: 16; CDR3nt: TGTGCCAGCAGCAAGGGACTAGCGGGGGGGATCAATGAGCAGTTCTTC; CDR3aa: CASSKGLAGGINEQFF
v_gene: TRBV3-1; j_gene: TRBJ2-1; d_gene: TRBD2; abundance: few; len: 16; CDR3nt: TGTGCCAGCAGCCACTTACTAGCGGGGGGCCCCGATGAGCAGTTCTTC; CDR3aa: CASSHLLAGGPDEQFF
v_gene: TRBV28; j_gene: TRBJ2-1; d_gene: .; abundance: .; len: 14; CDR3nt: TGTGCCAGCAGTTTTGAGGGGGACCCCAGAGAGCAGTTCTTC; CDR3aa: CASSFEGDPREQFF
v_gene: TRBV11-2; j_gene: TRBJ1-1; d_gene: TRBD1; abundance: few; len: 18; CDR3nt: TGTGCCAGCAGCTACAGTCCCGGGACAGGGGCGCGGTTAACTGAAGCTTTCTTT; CDR3aa: CASSYSPGTGARLTEAFF
v_gene: TRBV7-3; j_gene: TRBJ2-2; d_gene: TRBD1; abundance: .; len: 15; CDR3nt: TGTGCCAGCACATCATTGACAGGGACAGCCGGGGAGCTGTTTTTT; CDR3aa: CASTSLTGTAGELFF
v_gene: TRBV20-1; j_gene: TRBJ2-7; d_gene: TRBD1; abundance: .; len: 14; CDR3nt: TGCAGTGCTAGAGCCGACAGGGGATTTTACGAGCAGTACTTC; CDR3aa: CSARADRGFYEQYF
v_gene: TRBV28; j_gene: TRBJ2-3; d_gene: TRBD2; abundance: .; len: 15; CDR3nt: TGTGCCAGCAGTCCCGTTACGGGAGGACCAGATACGCAGTATTTT; CDR3aa: CASSPVTGGPDTQYF
v_gene: TRBV3-1; j_gene: TRBJ2-5; d_gene: .; abundance: many; len: 11; CDR3nt: TGTGCCAGCAGCCAAAAAGAGACCCAGTACTTC; CDR3aa: CASSQKETQYF
v_gene: TRBV10-3; j_gene: TRBJ2-3; d_gene: TRBD2; abundance: few; len: 15; CDR3nt: TGTGCCATCAGTTCACTAGCGGGGTACGAAGATACGCAGTATTTT; CDR3aa: CAISSLAGYEDTQYF
v_gene: TRBV7-6; j_gene: TRBJ2-2; d_gene: .; abundance: few; len: 15; CDR3nt: TGTGCCAGCAGCGTCGCCGGGACCTTCACCGGGGAGCTGTTTTTT; CDR3aa: CASSVAGTFTGELFF
v_gene: TRBV10-3; j_gene: TRBJ2-3; d_gene: .; abundance: .; len: 12; CDR3nt: TGTGCCATCAGCCAACAGGGAGATACGCAGTATTTT; CDR3aa: CAISQQGDTQYF
v_gene: TRBV20-1; j_gene: TRBJ2-1; d_gene: TRBD2; abundance: .; len: 14; CDR3nt: TGCAGTGTCGCACTAGCGGGCACCTACAATGAGCAGTTCTTC; CDR3aa: CSVALAGTYNEQFF